The text below deals with one T cell receptor beta chain. Antigen unknown. This specimen belongs to a study of a mutant IDH1 vaccine in newly diagnosed glioma. Study-level background: Vaccination of patients was performed eight times, in weeks 1, 3, 5, 7, 11, 15, 19 and 23. Every participant had undergone radiotherapy, temozolomide, or both before, and most underwent both. General study findings and limits: Changes in the top peripheral T cell clonotypes seemingly had no bearing on pseudoprogression. In roughly 93% of patients, immune responses induced by the vaccine occurred.

The method was immunoSEQ multiplex PCR; TCRdb's version includes in-frame clones alone and lacks a portion of them. The sample shows approximately 50,000 clones, about 77% of them seen only once. Time point reported: week 5, during vaccination. Every single dose of the vaccine, 300 ug of mutant IDH1 20-mer peptide, came with topical imiquimod. Trimming removed 2 bases from V and 9 bases from J; junction bases left unmatched: 13. Germline-derived CDR1 and CDR2 are MNHNS and SASEGT. This CDR3 is built from 15 residues. This sequence was found in a man aged 45-65 years with glioma. This sequence joins TRBV6-1 and TRBJ2-7, with TRBD2 matching 7 bases. The source was PBMCs, collected from a glioma patient whose treatment included an IDH1 peptide vaccine. This CDR3 reads CASSEKVAGNNMQYF. The CDR3 nucleotides read TGTGCCAGCAGTGAAAAGGTAGCGGGCAACAACATGCAGTACTTC.